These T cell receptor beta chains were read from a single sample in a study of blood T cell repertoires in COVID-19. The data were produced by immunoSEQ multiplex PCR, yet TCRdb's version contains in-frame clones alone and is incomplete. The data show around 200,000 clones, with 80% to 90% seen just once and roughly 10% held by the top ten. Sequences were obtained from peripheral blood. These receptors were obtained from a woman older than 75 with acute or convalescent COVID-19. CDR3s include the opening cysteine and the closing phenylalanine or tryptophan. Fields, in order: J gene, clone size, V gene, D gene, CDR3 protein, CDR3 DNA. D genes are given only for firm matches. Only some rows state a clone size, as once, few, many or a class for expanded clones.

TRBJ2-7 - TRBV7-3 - CASSLEGGRASEQYF TGTGCCAGCAGCTTAGAAGGCGGCAGGGCTTCCGAGCAGTACTTC
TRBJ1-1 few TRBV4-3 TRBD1 CASSQQTGWDTEAFF TGCGCCAGCAGCCAACAGACAGGGTGGGACACTGAAGCTTTCTTT
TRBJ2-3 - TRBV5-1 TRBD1 CASSRGQVHTDTQYF TGCGCCAGCAGCAGAGGACAGGTGCACACAGATACGCAGTATTTT
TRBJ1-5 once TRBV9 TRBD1 CASSVAPGGGEPQHF TGTGCCAGCAGCGTAGCTCCAGGGGGCGGAGAGCCCCAGCATTTT
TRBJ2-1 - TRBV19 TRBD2 CASSIVLAGAGEQFF TGTGCCAGTAGTATTGTCCTAGCGGGAGCTGGTGAGCAGTTCTTC
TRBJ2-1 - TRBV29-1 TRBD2 CSVEVCPIWGGTSFPNEQFF TGCAGCGTTGAAGTTTGCCCGATTTGGGGGGGGACTAGCTTCCCCAATGAGCAGTTCTTC
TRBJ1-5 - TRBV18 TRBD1 CASSPPTGGSNQPQHF TGTGCCAGCTCACCCCCGACAGGGGGGAGCAATCAGCCCCAGCATTTT
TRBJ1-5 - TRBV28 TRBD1 CASSLQLGTGSQPQHF TGTGCCAGCAGTTTGCAGTTGGGGACAGGGAGTCAGCCCCAGCATTTT
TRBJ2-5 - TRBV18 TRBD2 CASSPGSSGQETQYF TGTGCCAGCTCGCCTGGGTCTAGCGGCCAAGAGACCCAGTACTTC
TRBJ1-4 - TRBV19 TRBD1 CASSGGQGADEKLFF TGTGCCAGTAGTGGGGGACAGGGGGCGGATGAAAAACTGTTTTTT
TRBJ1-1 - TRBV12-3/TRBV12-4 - CASSFRGGNEAFF TGTGCCAGCAGTTTTCGAGGGGGTAACGAAGCTTTCTTT
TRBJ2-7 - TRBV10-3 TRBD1 CAISEPGTGGDEQYF TGTGCCATCAGTGAGCCGGGGACAGGGGGCGACGAGCAGTACTTC
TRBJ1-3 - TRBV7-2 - CASSLVGRASGNTIYF TGTGCCAGCAGCTTAGTAGGGAGGGCCTCTGGAAACACCATATATTTT
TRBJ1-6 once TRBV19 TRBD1 CASSTGTANSPLHF TGTGCCAGTAGTACCGGGACAGCTAATTCACCCCTCCACTTT
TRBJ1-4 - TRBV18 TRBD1 CASSHRDRNEKLFF TGTGCCAGCTCACACAGGGACAGGAATGAAAAACTGTTTTTT
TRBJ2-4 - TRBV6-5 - CASSPGSLAKNIQYF TGTGCCAGCAGCCCAGGGTCCTTGGCCAAAAACATTCAGTACTTC
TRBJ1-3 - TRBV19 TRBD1 CASSLRQGAGNTIYF TGTGCCAGTAGTCTGCGACAGGGGGCTGGAAACACCATATATTTT
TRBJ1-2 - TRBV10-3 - CAISELAGYGYTF TGTGCCATCAGTGAGTTGGCAGGGTATGGCTACACCTTC
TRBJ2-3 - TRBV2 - CASSLGTATDTQYF TGTGCCAGCAGCCTGGGGACTGCAACAGATACGCAGTATTTT
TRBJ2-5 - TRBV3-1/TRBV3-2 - CASSQESLSMETQYF TGTGCCAGCAGCCAGGAGTCCTTAAGCATGGAGACCCAGTACTTC
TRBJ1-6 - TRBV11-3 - CASSRESSPLHF TGTGCCAGCAGCCGAGAGAGCTCACCCCTCCACTTT
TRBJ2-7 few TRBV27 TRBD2 CASSPPPGTRGEQYF TGTGCCAGCAGTCCCCCTCCCGGGACTAGAGGCGAGCAGTACTTC
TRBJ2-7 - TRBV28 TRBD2 CATLTSGRAFEYF TGTGCCACCTTGACTAGCGGGAGGGCCTTCGAGTACTTC
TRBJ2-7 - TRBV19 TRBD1 CASSTGAANSYEQYF TGTGCCAGTAGCACAGGGGCCGCCAACTCCTACGAGCAGTACTTC
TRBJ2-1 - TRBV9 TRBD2 CASSVSGTSGRAQFF TGTGCCAGCAGCGTCTCCGGGACTAGCGGGAGGGCGCAGTTCTTC
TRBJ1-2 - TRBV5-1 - CASSLVSAPGYGYTF TGCGCCAGCAGCTTGGTATCGGCTCCGGGCTATGGCTACACCTTC
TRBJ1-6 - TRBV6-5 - CASSYTLDNSPLHF TGTGCCAGCAGTTACACTCTCGATAATTCACCCCTCCACTTT
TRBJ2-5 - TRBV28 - CASRKGGGLGETQYF TGTGCCAGCAGGAAAGGGGGGGGCCTAGGAGAGACCCAGTACTTC
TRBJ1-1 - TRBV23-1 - CASRGTQGTEAFF TGCGCCAGCAGAGGCACTCAGGGCACTGAAGCTTTCTTT
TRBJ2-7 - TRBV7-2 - CASSLGWQRTLRYEQYF TGTGCCAGCAGCTTAGGTTGGCAGAGGACTTTGCGCTACGAGCAGTACTTC
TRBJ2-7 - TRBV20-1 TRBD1 CSASKPGQDYEQYF TGCAGTGCTAGTAAACCGGGACAGGACTACGAGCAGTACTTC